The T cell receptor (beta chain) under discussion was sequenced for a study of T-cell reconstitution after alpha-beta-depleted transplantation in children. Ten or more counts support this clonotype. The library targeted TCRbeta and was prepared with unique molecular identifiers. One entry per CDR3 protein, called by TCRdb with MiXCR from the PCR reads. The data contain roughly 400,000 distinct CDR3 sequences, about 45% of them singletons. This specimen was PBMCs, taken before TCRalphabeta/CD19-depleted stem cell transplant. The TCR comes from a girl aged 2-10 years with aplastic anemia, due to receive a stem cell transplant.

The CDR3 region is CASRLGSYEQYF. For the CDR3, the DNA is TGTGCCAGCCGACTAGGATCCTACGAGCAGTACTTC. V and J are TRBV2 and TRBJ2-7; possibly TRBD2 for D (6 bases). Germline CDR1 is SNHLY and CDR2 is FYNNEI. The CDR3 loop spans 12 amino acids. V was clipped by 8 bases and J by 1 base, with 9 bases between them.